Following are 14 T cell receptor beta chains from one sample sequenced in a study of cytomegalovirus exposure and HLA in healthy donors. Vbeta (60) and Jbeta (13) primers were used in the PCR. Measured with immunoSEQ multiplex PCR; TCRdb has only the in-frame clones, and not every one. The sample carries under 300,000 clones, 84% recorded once. The specimen was PBMCs. The source is a woman between 35 and 50 years old in good health and CMV-seropositive.

The rearrangement joins TRBV28 to TRBJ1-5; 10 bases fit TRBD1. CDR3 length equals 16 residues. Germline V gives CDR1 MDHEN, CDR2 SYDVKM. V lost 7 bases, J lost 4 bases, and 10 bases stayed unmatched. CDR3 loop: CASKSAWDRGNQPQHF. In DNA form, the CDR3 reads TGTGCCAGCAAGTCCGCTTGGGACAGGGGAAATCAGCCCCAGCATTTT. Filled out from reference TRBV28 and TRBJ1-5, the complete variable domain reads DVKVTQSSRYLVKRTGEKVFLECVQDMDHENMFWYRQDPGLGLRLIYFSYDVKMKEKGDIPEGYSVSREKKERFSLILESASTNQTSMYLCASKSAWDRGNQPQHFGDGTRLSIL.

This clone occurred a few times. The chain is built from TRBV18 and TRBJ1-6; D perhaps matches TRBD1 (5 bases). Per the germline V gene, CDR1 is KGHSH and CDR2 is LQKENI. The CDR3 loop spans 15 amino acids. The V end lost 3 bases, the J end lost 5 bases, and 11 bases lay between the germline ends. The CDR3 is CASSPGGANNSPLHF. CDR3 bases: TGTGCCAGCTCACCGGGAGGGGCGAATAATTCACCCCTCCACTTT.

The chain combines TRBV27 with TRBJ1-3, with D perhaps TRBD1 (6 bases). V was trimmed by 4 bases and J by 1 base, leaving 11 bases between them. Germline values: CDR1 MNHEY, CDR2 SMNVEV (reference sequence). The CDR3 totals 15 residues. The CDR3 coding sequence is TGTGCCAGCAGTTCTACAGGGTCTTCTGGAAACACCATATATTTT. This gives the protein CASSSTGSSGNTIYF.

This rearrangement joins TRBV30 to TRBJ1-2, with D unresolved. The CDR3 length is 13 residues. In germline, CDR1 is GTSNPN, CDR2 SVGIG (reference sequence). Trimming removed 7 bases from V and 2 bases from J, with 14 bases in between. The CDR3 DNA reads as TGTGCCTCAGTGGGCAGTTTGAACTATGGCTACACCTTC. It codes for CASVGSLNYGYTF.

The chain recombines TRBV11-2 with TRBJ1-6; D unresolved. With 6 bases removed from V and 4 bases from J, the gap between germline ends came to 10 bases. The CDR3 runs to 14 residues. Looked up from germline, CDR1 is SGHAT and CDR2 is FQNNGV. The DNA of the CDR3 is TGTGCCAGCAGGGCCGCGGGGTATAATTCACCCCTCCACTTT. This gives the protein CASRAAGYNSPLHF.

Notes on this clone: The germline gene is not matched at one end of the junction; a read error may be the cause. V and J are TRBV28 and TRBJ2-4; a weak D match, TRBD2 (6 bases). From germline, CDR1 is MDHEN and CDR2 SYDVKM. This CDR3 contains 15 residues. The DNA for the CDR3 is TGTGCCAGCAGCACCGAAAGCGGGTTCAAAAACAGTCAGTACTTC. It specifies CASSTESGFKNSQYF.

The chain is built from TRBV19 and TRBJ2-5, with 7 positions matching TRBD1. The CDR3 is 13 amino acids. The trim removed 5 bases at V and 2 bases at J, leaving 2 bases unmatched. CDR1 and CDR2 from the germline V gene are LNHDA and SQIVND (reference sequence). This CDR3 reads CASSGRGQETQYF. CDR3 coding DNA: TGTGCCAGTAGTGGCAGGGGGCAAGAGACCCAGTACTTC.

J is TRBJ2-1 and V is TRBV4-3, with 7 bases fitting TRBD2. V was pared by 0 bases and J by 0 bases, with 5 bases of the junction left unmatched. The CDR3 covers 17 residues. The germline V gene encodes CDR1 LGHNA and CDR2 YSLEER. The CDR3 region has the DNA TGCGCCAGCAGCCAAGATGGGCGGGAGAGCTCCTACAATGAGCAGTTCTTC. This codes for CASSQDGRESSYNEQFF.

This clone was observed once. Distinct nucleotide sequences in the sample also encode this CDR3. This chain links TRBV28 with TRBJ1-2; D is perhaps TRBD1 (5 bases). V lost 6 bases and J lost 3, with 8 bases in between. Germline V CDR1 and CDR2: MDHEN, SYDVKM. There are 12 residues in the CDR3. The DNA for the CDR3 is TGTGCCAGCAGCCCAGGGTACTATGGCTACACCTTC. Translating gives CASSPGYYGYTF.

The V and J genes are TRBV18 and TRBJ1-2; 8 bases fit TRBD1. The CDR3 has 14 amino acids. V was pared by 3 bases and J by 7 bases, with 7 bases of the junction left unmatched. In germline, CDR1 is KGHSH, CDR2 LQKENI. The CDR3 loop reads CASSPGTGDGGYTF. The DNA of the CDR3 is TGTGCCAGCTCACCCGGGACAGGAGATGGTGGCTACACCTTC.

The CDR3 nucleotides are TGTGCCAGCAGATCCGGGACTAGCTATGGCTACACCTTC. Translated, it gives CASRSGTSYGYTF. This rearrangement joins TRBV6-1 to TRBJ1-2, with D maybe TRBD1 (5 bases). This CDR3 is built from 13 residues. Germline V gene lookup returns CDR1 MNHNS and CDR2 SASEGT. V lost 6 bases, J lost 4 bases, and 12 bases lay in between.

As DNA, the CDR3 is TGTGCCAGCAGCTTAGGGCTTTTCAAAAACATTCAGTACTTC. Translation gives CASSLGLFKNIQYF. This chain joins TRBV7-2 and TRBJ2-4; D not certain. Germline CDR1 and CDR2: SGHTA and FQGNSA. V lost 1 base and J 3 bases, leaving 7 bases between the germline ends. The CDR3 runs to 14 residues.

The chain recombines TRBV5-4 with TRBJ2-5; D unresolved. Germline V gene lookup returns CDR1 SGHNT and CDR2 YYREEE (reference sequence). There are 13 residues in the CDR3. The V end was cut by 0 bases, the J end by 5 bases, with 8 bases between. The CDR3 reads CASSLVNKETQYF. The CDR3 DNA follows: TGTGCCAGCAGCTTGGTAAACAAGGAGACCCAGTACTTC.

This clone appeared once. V is TRBV2 and J is TRBJ2-7; D is perhaps TRBD1 (6 bases). Between the trimmed V and J ends, which lost 3 bases and 3 bases, there was a span of 15 bases. This CDR3 spans 15 amino acids. Germline V CDR1 and CDR2: SNHLY, FYNNEI. The CDR3 protein is CASSDLGQRNYEQYF. The CDR3 DNA reads as TGTGCCAGCAGTGATTTAGGACAGCGAAACTACGAGCAGTACTTC. The whole variable domain, filled in from reference TRBV2 and TRBJ2-7, reads EPEVTQTPSHQVTQMGQEVILRCVPISNHLYFYWYRQILGQKVEFLVSFYNNEISEKSEIFDDQFSVERPDGSNFTLKIRSTKLEDSAMYFCASSDLGQRNYEQYFGPGTRLTVT.